The present T cell receptor (beta chain) was sequenced within a study of shared clonotypes between healthy human individuals. Germline V gives CDR1 SQVTM, CDR2 ANQGSEA. The J segment lost 3 bases and the V segment lost 6 bases, leaving 6 bases of the junction unmatched. CDR3 length: 13 amino acids. The assay was immunoSEQ multiplex PCR, and TCRdb's table has in-frame clones only and misses some. The profile shows roughly 2.5 million clones, approximately 92% of them singletons. Donors were healthy HIV-negative adults without recently reported acute infections or vaccinations. All of the donors resided in Nashville, Tennessee, and each was a Caucasian adult. Splitting of CD4+ cells produced CD45RA+ naive and CD45RA-negative memory subsets.

V gene TRBV29-1 combines with J gene TRBJ2-7; 9 nucleotides match TRBD1. The TCR comes from a young man in good health. The sequenced material came from naive CD4+ T cells sorted from blood. Subset given: CD45RA+ positively selected. CDR3 DNA sequence: TGCAGCGTCGGGACAGGGACTATCTACGAGCAGTACTTC. This gives the protein CSVGTGTIYEQYF.